The 27 T cell receptor beta chains given below trace back to one sample, sequenced in a study of T cells in Graves' hyperthyroidism and ophthalmopathy. Amplified TCR beta CDR3 regions derived from RNA transcripts. Carried out on the TCR CDR3, a first-round RT-PCR used the HTBI primer set. One entry per CDR3 protein, called by TCRdb with MiXCR from the multiplex PCR reads. Among 450,000 to 700,000 distinct CDR3 sequences listed, about 45% were seen once. Sequencing input: peripheral blood or thyroid tissue (not recorded which). These receptor sequences come from an adult woman with Graves' disease, either hyperthyroidism or ophthalmopathy (not recorded which).

The V and J genes are TRBV24-1 and TRBJ2-3; D is perhaps TRBD2 (6 bases). Germline CDR1 KGHDR, CDR2 SFDVKD. The CDR3 covers 13 residues. Trimming removed 9 bases from V and 2 bases from J, with 11 bases in between. CDR3 sequence reads: CATGGTTTDTQYF. CDR3 sequence (DNA): TGTGCCACCGGCGGGACCACCACAGATACGCAGTATTTT.

This clonotype was observed at least ten times. The chain employs TRBV9 and TRBJ2-1; TRBD1 or TRBD2 may be the D gene (5 bases each). Germline V gene data show CDR1 as SGDLS and CDR2 as YYNGEE. Trimming stripped 0 bases from V and 10 bases from J, with 11 bases between. This CDR3 spans 13 amino acids. The CDR3 sequence: CASSVGGTREQFF. CDR3 sequence (DNA): TGTGCCAGCAGCGTAGGTGGGACCCGGGAGCAGTTCTTC.

This clonotype occurred many times. The chain links TRBV3-1 to TRBJ2-5, with a tentative D call TRBD2 (5 bases). V lost 7 bases and J lost 9, with 18 bases in between. The CDR3 has 13 residues. From germline, CDR1 is LGHDT and CDR2 YNNKEL (reference sequence). The CDR3 DNA follows: TGTGCCAGCACCCGGTACGGCCTCGGGGCCCAGTACTTC. It codes for CASTRYGLGAQYF.

In this sample, this clonotype turned up a few times. This chain uses TRBV7-2 with TRBJ1-2; no firm D call. The V gene's germline CDR1 is SGHTA and CDR2 FQGNSA. There are 15 residues in the CDR3. Trimming removed 1 base from V and 4 bases from J, with 13 bases in between. DNA of the CDR3: TGTGCCAGCAGCTTAGGGGTAGGGAGCGGCTATGGCTACACCTTC. Its protein is CASSLGVGSGYGYTF.

A note on this clonotype: An end of the junction does not agree with germline; a read error may underlie this. This rearrangement joins TRBV7-3 to TRBJ1-2; tentatively, D is TRBD1 (5 bases). Germline-derived CDR1 and CDR2 are SGHTA and FQGTGA. The CDR3 runs to 14 residues. In DNA, the CDR3 is TGCGCCAGCAGCCCCCCCGGACAAACGTATGGCTACACCTTC. It translates to CASSPPGQTYGYTF.

The chain is built from TRBV7-6 and TRBJ2-1; TRBD2 is a possible D gene (6 bases). The CDR3 contains 15 residues. Trimming left V 5 bases short and J 1 base short, with 12 bases between. Germline assignment: CDR1 SGHVS and CDR2 FNYEAQ. As DNA, the CDR3 is TGTGCCAGCAGCCAGTTGACTAGTTCCTACAATGAGCAGTTCTTC. Translated: CASSQLTSSYNEQFF.

This clonotype was seen repeatedly, ten times or more. The chain uses TRBV20-1 and TRBJ2-7; TRBD2 agrees at 9 bases. Germline V gives CDR1 DFQATT, CDR2 SNEGSKA (reference sequence). This CDR3 is 13 amino acids long. V shed 5 bases, J shed 1 base, and the junction held 3 bases outside the gene matches. The CDR3 is CSAESGRSYEQYF. DNA for the CDR3: TGCAGTGCTGAAAGCGGGAGGTCCTACGAGCAGTACTTC.

This clonotype has at least ten counts. The chain recombines TRBV29-1 with TRBJ1-4, with D unresolved. Germline V gene lookup returns CDR1 SQVTM and CDR2 ANQGSEA. The CDR3 has 12 residues. V was cut by 3 bases and J by 0 bases, with 2 bases left in between. CDR3 DNA: TGCAGCGTTGACGCAACTAATGAAAAACTGTTTTTT. Protein product: CSVDATNEKLFF.

The chain carries TRBV6-2 or TRBV6-3 and TRBJ1-2; 8 bases fit TRBD1. The CDR3 consists of 16 residues. Per germline, CDR1 MNHEY and CDR2 SVGEGT. J gave up 2 bases and V 7 bases, and 12 bases lay outside the gene matches. The CDR3 loop is CASTKPAGQGNYGYTF. CDR3 sequence (DNA): TGTGCCAGCACCAAACCCGCCGGACAGGGCAACTATGGCTACACCTTC.

This clonotype was seen many times. The rearrangement links TRBV2 to TRBJ1-6; D unclear. The CDR3 spans 13 residues. V shed 0 bases and J shed 12 bases, with 9 bases lying between them. CDR1 and CDR2 from the germline V gene are SNHLY and FYNNEI. The CDR3 loop is CASSEALEVPLHF. The CDR3 DNA reads TGTGCCAGCAGTGAAGCGCTTGAGGTACCCCTCCACTTT.

V is TRBV30 and J is TRBJ1-6; 9 bases align to TRBD1. Germline CDR1 is GTSNPN and CDR2 is SVGIG (reference sequence). Trimming at V came to 6 bases and at J to 8 bases, leaving 5 bases not matched to a gene. The CDR3 totals 13 residues. Written as DNA, the CDR3 is TGTGCCTGCCAAACAGGGGGCTATTCACCCCTCCACTTT. Amino acid sequence: CACQTGGYSPLHF. The complete variable domain, with remaining parts taken from reference TRBV30 and TRBJ1-6, reads SQTIHQWPATLVQPVGSPLSLECTVEGTSNPNLYWYRQAAGRGLQLLFYSVGIGQISSEVPQNLSASRPQDRQFILSSKKLLLSDSGFYLCACQTGGYSPLHFGNGTRLTVT.

This clonotype was observed a handful of times. The V call is TRBV7-9, the J call TRBJ1-1; TRBD1 matches at 7 bases. J lost 5 bases, V lost 6 bases, and 6 bases had no gene match. CDR1 SEHNR and CDR2 FQNEAQ come from the germline V gene (reference sequence). The CDR3 is 13 residues long. CDR3: CASSRDRVTEAFF. The CDR3, as DNA: TGTGCCAGCAGTCGAGACAGGGTGACTGAAGCTTTCTTT. Based on the CDR3 plus reference TRBV7-9 and TRBJ1-1, the full variable domain is DTGVSQNPRHKITKRGQNVTFRCDPISEHNRLYWYRQTLGQGPEFLTYFQNEAQLEKSRLLSDRFSAERPKGSFSTLEIQRTEQGDSAMYLCASSRDRVTEAFFGQGTRLTVV.

This clonotype was recorded at least ten times. The chain uses TRBV9 and TRBJ2-7; D uncertain. Trimming left V 0 bases short and J 1 base short, with 8 bases between. CDR1 is SGDLS and CDR2 is YYNGEE in the germline V gene. The CDR3 has 14 residues. The CDR3: CASSVASWSYEQYF. The CDR3 nucleotides are TGTGCCAGCAGCGTAGCCTCCTGGTCCTACGAGCAGTACTTC.

This clonotype has ten or more counts. The chain employs TRBV11-3 and TRBJ2-2; D gene ambiguous. Germline assignment: CDR1 SGHNT and CDR2 YENEEA. The ends were cut back, 3 bases at V and 1 base at J, with 6 bases in the middle. The CDR3 sequence is 14 residues long. The CDR3 nucleotides read TGTGCCAGCAGCTTCCCAGGGAACACCGGGGAGCTGTTTTTT. It specifies CASSFPGNTGELFF.

The chain employs TRBV10-3 and TRBJ1-1; D is undetermined. This CDR3 is 14 amino acids long. Germline values: CDR1 ENHRY, CDR2 SYGVKD. The germline V and J ends were trimmed by 10 bases and 2 bases, with 17 bases remaining between them. The chain's CDR3 is CASPMGGRNTEAFF. DNA of the CDR3: TGTGCCAGTCCCATGGGTGGTCGAAACACTGAAGCTTTCTTT.

In this sample, this clonotype turned up a few times. The chain joins TRBV7-2 to TRBJ1-5, with D unresolved. The germline V gene encodes CDR1 SGHTA and CDR2 FQGNSA. There are 13 residues in the CDR3. Trimming removed 6 bases from V and 11 bases from J, with 17 bases in between. The CDR3 nucleotides read TGTGCCAGCAGGATAGCGGGGTGGGAGACCCAGCATTTT. Protein sequence: CASRIAGWETQHF.

The rearrangement uses TRBV20-1 and TRBJ1-1, with no clear D. Trimming stripped 3 bases from V and 4 bases from J, with 12 bases between. The CDR3 is 13 residues long. Germline CDR1 reads DFQATT; CDR2 reads SNEGSKA (reference sequence). The DNA of the CDR3 is TGCAGTGCTAGCTTAGGGTGGGGCACTGAAGCTTTCTTT. Its protein product is CSASLGWGTEAFF.

The chain links TRBV7-6 to TRBJ1-1; TRBD1 is a possible D gene (5 bases). Germline V lookup: CDR1 SGHVS, CDR2 FNYEAQ. This CDR3 comprises 16 residues. Trimming removed 5 bases at V and 0 bases at J, with 16 bases between. Here the CDR3 reads CASSPIQTALNTEAFF. The DNA of the CDR3 is TGTGCCAGCAGCCCAATCCAGACAGCGCTGAACACTGAAGCTTTCTTT. The full variable domain, in which reference TRBV7-6 and TRBJ1-1 provide the parts outside the CDR3, is GAGVSQSPRYKVTKRGQDVALRCDPISGHVSLYWYRQALGQGPEFLTYFNYEAQQDKSGLPNDRFSAERPEGSISTLTIQRTEQRDSAMYRCASSPIQTALNTEAFFGQGTRLTVV.

This clonotype was recorded many times. The rearrangement joins TRBV5-1 to TRBJ2-2; the match to TRBD2 covers 11 bases. The CDR3 runs 20 residues. CDR1 is SGHRS, CDR2 YFSETQ, per germline. J was trimmed by 6 bases and V by 5 bases; bases with no gene match: 21. As DNA, the CDR3 is TGCGCCAGCAGTTTAGCGGGAGGGCCAACGATGGGGTCCCAGGCCGGGGAGCTGTTTTTT. It is translated as CASSLAGGPTMGSQAGELFF.

This rearrangement joins TRBV10-3 to TRBJ2-2; D not certain. There are 15 residues in the CDR3. V lost 10 bases, J lost 1 base, and 16 bases lay in between. Germline assignment: CDR1 ENHRY and CDR2 SYGVKD. In DNA, the CDR3 is TGTGCCACCTCTTCGATTAGGTTGAACACCGGGGAGCTGTTTTTT. This translates into CATSSIRLNTGELFF.

This clonotype was seen many times. This rearrangement joins TRBV5-1 to TRBJ2-7, with 9 bases identical to TRBD1. V was pared by 4 bases and J by 6 bases, with 5 bases of the junction left unmatched. Germline V gives CDR1 SGHRS, CDR2 YFSETQ. The CDR3 runs 13 residues. The CDR3, as DNA: TGCGCCAGCAGCCCAGGGACAGGGCTCGAGCAGTACTTC. This sequence encodes CASSPGTGLEQYF.

This clonotype was seen many times. The chain links TRBV12-3 or TRBV12-4 to TRBJ1-2; D is possibly TRBD1 (5 bases). Between the trimmed V and J ends, which lost 7 bases and 4 bases, there was a span of 16 bases. This CDR3 contains 14 residues. The CDR3 sequence: CASKRGVAPYGYTF. The CDR3, as DNA: TGTGCCAGCAAGAGGGGAGTCGCTCCCTATGGCTACACCTTC.

V and J are TRBV10-1 and TRBJ1-5; no reliable D call. The CDR3 extends over 16 amino acids. V lost 7 bases, J lost 7 bases, and 23 bases lay in between. Looked up from germline, CDR1 is WNHNN and CDR2 is SYGVQD (reference sequence). The CDR3 DNA follows: TGCGCCAGCACTTTTGCGCTAACGGACGGAAGACAGCCCCAGCATTTT. Residues: CASTFALTDGRQPQHF.

This chain connects TRBV9 to TRBJ2-7; possible D gene TRBD1, 5 bases. The better agreement between TRBJ2-1 and the DNA end casts doubt on the J call. Looked up from germline, CDR1 is SGDLS and CDR2 is YYNGEE. The CDR3 loop spans 14 amino acids. The CDR3 is CASSASSDRNEQFF. In DNA form, the CDR3 reads TGTGCCAGCAGCGCCTCTTCCGACAGAAATGAGCAGTTCTTC.

This clonotype has at least ten counts. The V call is TRBV7-3, the J call TRBJ2-7, with D perhaps matching TRBD1 or TRBD2 (5 bases each). CDR1 and CDR2 from the germline V gene are SGHTA and FQGTGA. The CDR3 is 14 residues long. V was cut by 4 bases and J by 5 bases, with 15 bases left in between. CDR3 residues: CASSSGQGTDEQYF. The CDR3 DNA is TGTGCCAGCAGCTCAGGACAAGGGACCGACGAGCAGTACTTC.

The V gene is TRBV9, the J gene TRBJ1-6, with 9 bases lining up with TRBD1. The CDR3 sequence is 17 residues long. Germline CDR1 SGDLS, CDR2 YYNGEE. The V segment lost 0 bases and the J segment 7 bases; nucleotides outside the gene matches: 8. The CDR3 DNA follows: TGTGCCAGCAGCGTAGGGGACAGGGTTCGCCGCAATTCACCCCTCCACTTT. Its protein is CASSVGDRVRRNSPLHF. The full variable domain, completed using reference TRBV9 and TRBJ1-6, is DSGVTQTPKHLITATGQRVTLRCSPRSGDLSVYWYQQSLDQGLQFLIQYYNGEERAKGNILERFSAQQFPDLHSELNLSSLELGDSALYFCASSVGDRVRRNSPLHFGNGTRLTVT.

This clonotype has a single count. The J gene is TRBJ1-1, the V gene TRBV19, with D maybe TRBD1 (6 bases). The CDR3 length is 17 residues. With 4 bases removed from V and 6 bases from J, the gap between germline ends came to 24 bases. Per germline, CDR1 LNHDA and CDR2 SQIVND (reference sequence). CDR3 sequence (DNA): TGTGCCAGTAGTAAAAGGACAGTGGCTTCCACTTACCCTGAAGCTTTCTTT. It yields the protein CASSKRTVASTYPEAFF.